The rows below give T cell receptor beta chains drawn from one sample of a study of T cell responses to AZD1222 COVID-19 vaccine. Using immunoSEQ multiplex PCR, the repertoire was profiled, and TCRdb retains in-frame clones only, with some absent. The sample lists roughly 110,000 clones; around 87% were seen once. This material consisted of peripheral blood, taken on day 0 of AZD1222 vaccination. These receptors came from an adult in good health. The conserved cysteine and the conserved F or W are not part of the CDR3 here. The order of the fields is J gene, clone size, V gene, D gene, CDR3 protein. A D gene is named only where the DNA matches it firmly. Clone size, where shown, is once, few, many, or a class for clones that have expanded.

TRBJ1-2 . TRBV3-1/TRBV3-2 . ASSRTLLSPSGRGYT
TRBJ1-5 . TRBV7-2 . ASSLNQRGNSNQPQH
TRBJ2-7 once TRBV6-4 TRBD1 ASTDGTETYEQY
TRBJ1-2 . TRBV5-3 . ARSRQMSNYGYT
TRBJ2-5 . TRBV7-3 TRBD1 ASSENRGWQETQY
TRBJ2-1 . TRBV7-2 . ASSAPGLAWDNEQF
TRBJ1-1 . TRBV9 . ASSGDLNTEAF
TRBJ1-3 . TRBV4-1 . ASSLRQSSGNTIY
TRBJ1-1 once TRBV7-9 . ASSLGQGATEAF
TRBJ2-4 . TRBV4-3 . ASSQDLKRGGDIQY
TRBJ1-4 . TRBV25-1 . ASSPLSAGGTNEKLF
TRBJ2-4 . TRBV4-2 . ASSSHVEINKNIQY
TRBJ1-5 . TRBV10-3 . AISESNQPQH
TRBJ2-7 . TRBV9 . ASSVAPSLAPLEQY
TRBJ2-3 . TRBV7-2 . ASSLIGGTSTDTQY
TRBJ1-2 . TRBV28 TRBD1 ASSHTGQGPNGYT
TRBJ2-1 . TRBV25-1 . ASSVQVAKF
TRBJ2-2 . TRBV6-1 . ASSDEDGSAGELF
TRBJ2-5 . TRBV3-1/TRBV3-2 . ASSQDIRGQETQY
TRBJ2-7 . TRBV12-5 TRBD1 ASGLDVGTGPHEQY
TRBJ1-4 . TRBV29-1 TRBD1 SAPFQGVGEKLF
TRBJ2-7 once TRBV28 . ASSFQLAIDEQY
TRBJ2-7 . TRBV6-2/TRBV6-3 TRBD2 ASSHFSFAGVHIGYEQY
TRBJ1-3 once TRBV7-8 . ASSLARGGSGNTIY
TRBJ2-3 . TRBV2 . ASRLAIPDTQY
TRBJ1-1 . TRBV11-3 . ASSYSFGTEAF
TRBJ2-5 once TRBV6-2/TRBV6-3 . ASSRQLRETQY
TRBJ1-2 . TRBV10-3 . AISVPLYGYT
TRBJ1-2 . TRBV9 . ASSGSGQRYGYT
TRBJ1-2 . TRBV7-2 TRBD1 ASSLDRAYVTNYGYT
TRBJ1-1 few TRBV28 . ASSQITEAF
TRBJ1-4 . TRBV28 . ASSFVSDGRKLF
TRBJ2-7 . TRBV7-9 TRBD2 ASSSYPGGTYEQY
TRBJ2-2 . TRBV5-8 . ASSLVAGGLTGELF
TRBJ1-5 . TRBV28 TRBD1 ASSLSGGGLNQPQH
TRBJ1-1 . TRBV6-5 . ASTQGVLGDTEAF
TRBJ1-1 . TRBV7-9 . ASSLVGLNTEAF